The rows below give T cell receptor beta chains drawn from one sample of a study of shared clonotypes between healthy human individuals. Repertoires were generated with immunoSEQ multiplex PCR, while TCRdb's copy carries only in-frame clones and drops some. Of over a million clones in the sample, approximately 72% were seen once. Sequences were obtained from memory CD4+ T cells sorted from blood. Receptors were obtained from a man aged 18 to 30 in good health. CDR3s include the opening cysteine and the closing phenylalanine or tryptophan. D genes are given only for firm matches. Size tells how often a clone was seen (once, few, many) or the class of an expanded clone, and some rows leave it out.

.,.,TRBV25-1,TRBJ2-7,CASRSSYEQYF,TGTGCCAGCAGGAGTTCCTACGAGCAGTACTTC
.,.,TRBV6-1,TRBJ2-7,CASSEAFGYWDEQYF,TGTGCCAGCAGTGAGGCTTTTGGGTATTGGGACGAGCAGTACTTC
.,.,TRBV15,TRBJ2-2,CATSRVGEGKAGELFF,TGTGCCACCAGCAGAGTGGGCGAAGGGAAGGCCGGGGAGCTGTTTTTT
.,.,TRBV11-2,TRBJ1-6,CASSLDGANSPLHF,TGTGCCAGCAGCTTGGACGGAGCGAATTCACCCCTCCACTTT
.,.,TRBV11-2,TRBJ1-6,CASSLEPQGRSPLHF,TGTGCCAGCAGCTTAGAACCGCAGGGTAGATCACCCCTCCACTTT
.,.,TRBV5-8,TRBJ2-7,CASIAWAGGGEQYF,TGTGCCAGCATCGCTTGGGCAGGCGGAGGGGAGCAGTACTTC
.,.,TRBV5-4,TRBJ1-1,CASNWGRKNTEAFF,TGTGCCAGCAACTGGGGACGGAAGAACACTGAAGCTTTCTTT
.,.,TRBV4-1,TRBJ2-4,CASSQDKSNIQYF,TGCGCCAGCAGCCAAGATAAGTCAAACATTCAGTACTTC
TRBD1,few,TRBV5-1,TRBJ1-5,CASSLGQGEFQPQHF,TGCGCCAGCAGCCTGGGACAGGGGGAATTTCAGCCCCAGCATTTT
.,.,TRBV6-5,TRBJ2-6,CASSYSSTGANVLTF,TGTGCCAGCAGTTACTCGAGTACTGGGGCCAACGTCCTGACTTTC
.,.,TRBV10-3,TRBJ2-7,CAISESGSSYEQYF,TGTGCCATCAGTGAATCAGGGTCAAGCTACGAGCAGTACTTC
TRBD2,.,TRBV7-6,TRBJ2-2,CASSLVPLAGNTGELFF,TGTGCCAGCAGCTTAGTCCCACTAGCGGGTAACACCGGGGAGCTGTTTTTT
TRBD1,few,TRBV19,TRBJ1-5,CASREQGARNQPQHF,TGTGCCAGTAGGGAACAGGGGGCGCGCAATCAGCCCCAGCATTTT
.,few,TRBV18,TRBJ1-5,CASSPIKSILGQPQHF,TGTGCCAGCTCACCCATTAAGTCCATACTGGGGCAGCCCCAGCATTTT
TRBD2,.,TRBV10-2,TRBJ2-1,CASCLLAGVGVGEQFF,TGCGCCAGCTGCCTACTTGCGGGAGTCGGCGTAGGGGAGCAGTTCTTC
.,.,TRBV5-1,TRBJ2-7,CASSITGTYEQYF,TGCGCCAGCAGCATTACAGGGACCTACGAGCAGTACTTC
TRBD2,.,TRBV7-6,TRBJ2-7,CASSLGASGSIYEQYF,TGTGCCAGCAGCCTTGGTGCTAGCGGGAGTATCTACGAGCAGTACTTC
TRBD2,.,TRBV19,TRBJ2-3,CASSTSGSTDTQYF,TGTGCCAGTAGTACTAGCGGTAGCACAGATACGCAGTATTTT
.,.,TRBV7-9,TRBJ2-3,CASSLAAASLSTDTQYF,TGTGCCAGCAGCTTAGCGGCAGCGAGTCTTAGCACAGATACGCAGTATTTT
TRBD2,.,TRBV28,TRBJ2-5,CASSVQSSGGGQETQYF,TGTGCCAGCAGTGTCCAATCTAGCGGGGGGGGACAAGAGACCCAGTACTTC
.,.,TRBV5-1,TRBJ2-5,CASSPGPTKGETQYF,TGCGCCAGCAGCCCGGGGCCTACTAAGGGGGAGACCCAGTACTTC
TRBD1,.,TRBV11-2,TRBJ2-7,CASSSGTGKYF,TGTGCCAGCAGCTCTGGGACAGGGAAGTACTTC
TRBD1,.,TRBV5-1,TRBJ2-2,CASGTEGVRAGELFF,TGCGCCAGCGGGACAGAAGGAGTCCGGGCCGGGGAGCTGTTTTTT
.,.,TRBV29-1,TRBJ1-1,CSVSYTEAFF,TGCAGCGTTTCGTACACTGAAGCTTTCTTT
.,.,TRBV28,TRBJ2-7,CASSSQLDEQYF,TGTGCCAGCAGTTCCCAGTTGGACGAGCAGTACTTC
.,.,TRBV18,TRBJ2-7,CASSPPGFYEQYF,TGTGCCAGCTCGCCCCCAGGGTTCTACGAGCAGTACTTC
.,few,TRBV7-9,TRBJ1-5,CASSPGEGNQPQHF,TGTGCCAGCAGCCCGGGTGAGGGCAATCAGCCCCAGCATTTT
.,.,TRBV5-4,TRBJ1-4,CASSAQGVEKLFF,TGTGCCAGCAGCGCCCAGGGAGTTGAAAAACTGTTTTTT
.,.,TRBV6-5,TRBJ1-5,CATSPKNSNQPQHF,TGTGCCACCTCCCCGAAGAATAGCAATCAGCCCCAGCATTTT